This T cell receptor (beta chain) stems from a study of vaccination and CD4 T cells after COVID-19. As for the study in general: Post-COVID samples had a sampling time that fell a median approximately 97 days after diagnosis (range 35 to 161). The interval from dose two to post-vaccine sampling had a median of approximately 73 days, and it ranged from 14 to 241. Stimulation used overlapping spike peptides from SARS-CoV-2, HCoV-NL63, HCoV-OC43 and HCoV-229E.

For this clonotype: Its specificity is unknown.

An Oncomine TCR Beta short-read assay was used to sequence the DNA from cultured CD4+ T cells. MiXCR, run by TCRdb on the PCR reads, gives a single entry per CDR3 protein. Of some 7,000 distinct CDR3 sequences listed, around 33% were seen once; the top ten hold around 20%. Sample treatment: approximately nine-day PBMC culture with coronavirus spike peptide pools or control peptides (ViraFEST assay). Researchers collected the unexposed donor's CD4+ T cells before the COVID-19 pandemic (2011-2018). It was SARS-CoV-2 S/N and four cold-coronavirus spikes that probed unexposed-donor CD4+ T cells, cells permitting. The TCR comes from a human donor in good health. Specimen: CD4+ T cells from blood, cultured in vitro.

As DNA, the CDR3 is TGTGCCAGCAGCCGCCATCTAGCGGGCCCGACCTACGAGCAGTACTTC. As protein: CASSRHLAGPTYEQYF. The chain uses TRBV7-2 and TRBJ2-7; 8 nucleotides match TRBD2. Germline assignment: CDR1 SGHTA and CDR2 FQGNSA. This CDR3 region has 16 residues. V was clipped by 5 bases and J by 2 bases; unmatched bases: 11.